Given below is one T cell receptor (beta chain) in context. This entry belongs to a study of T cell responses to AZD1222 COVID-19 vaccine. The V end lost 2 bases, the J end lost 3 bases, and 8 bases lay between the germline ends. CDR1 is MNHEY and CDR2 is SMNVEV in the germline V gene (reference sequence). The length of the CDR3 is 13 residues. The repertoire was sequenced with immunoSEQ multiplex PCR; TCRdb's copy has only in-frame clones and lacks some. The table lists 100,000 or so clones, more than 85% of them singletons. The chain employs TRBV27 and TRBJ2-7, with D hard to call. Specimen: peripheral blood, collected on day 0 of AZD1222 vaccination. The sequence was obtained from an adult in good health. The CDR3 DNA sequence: TGTGCCAGCAGTTTAGGGTCGGACTACGAGCAGTACTTC. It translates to CASSLGSDYEQYF.